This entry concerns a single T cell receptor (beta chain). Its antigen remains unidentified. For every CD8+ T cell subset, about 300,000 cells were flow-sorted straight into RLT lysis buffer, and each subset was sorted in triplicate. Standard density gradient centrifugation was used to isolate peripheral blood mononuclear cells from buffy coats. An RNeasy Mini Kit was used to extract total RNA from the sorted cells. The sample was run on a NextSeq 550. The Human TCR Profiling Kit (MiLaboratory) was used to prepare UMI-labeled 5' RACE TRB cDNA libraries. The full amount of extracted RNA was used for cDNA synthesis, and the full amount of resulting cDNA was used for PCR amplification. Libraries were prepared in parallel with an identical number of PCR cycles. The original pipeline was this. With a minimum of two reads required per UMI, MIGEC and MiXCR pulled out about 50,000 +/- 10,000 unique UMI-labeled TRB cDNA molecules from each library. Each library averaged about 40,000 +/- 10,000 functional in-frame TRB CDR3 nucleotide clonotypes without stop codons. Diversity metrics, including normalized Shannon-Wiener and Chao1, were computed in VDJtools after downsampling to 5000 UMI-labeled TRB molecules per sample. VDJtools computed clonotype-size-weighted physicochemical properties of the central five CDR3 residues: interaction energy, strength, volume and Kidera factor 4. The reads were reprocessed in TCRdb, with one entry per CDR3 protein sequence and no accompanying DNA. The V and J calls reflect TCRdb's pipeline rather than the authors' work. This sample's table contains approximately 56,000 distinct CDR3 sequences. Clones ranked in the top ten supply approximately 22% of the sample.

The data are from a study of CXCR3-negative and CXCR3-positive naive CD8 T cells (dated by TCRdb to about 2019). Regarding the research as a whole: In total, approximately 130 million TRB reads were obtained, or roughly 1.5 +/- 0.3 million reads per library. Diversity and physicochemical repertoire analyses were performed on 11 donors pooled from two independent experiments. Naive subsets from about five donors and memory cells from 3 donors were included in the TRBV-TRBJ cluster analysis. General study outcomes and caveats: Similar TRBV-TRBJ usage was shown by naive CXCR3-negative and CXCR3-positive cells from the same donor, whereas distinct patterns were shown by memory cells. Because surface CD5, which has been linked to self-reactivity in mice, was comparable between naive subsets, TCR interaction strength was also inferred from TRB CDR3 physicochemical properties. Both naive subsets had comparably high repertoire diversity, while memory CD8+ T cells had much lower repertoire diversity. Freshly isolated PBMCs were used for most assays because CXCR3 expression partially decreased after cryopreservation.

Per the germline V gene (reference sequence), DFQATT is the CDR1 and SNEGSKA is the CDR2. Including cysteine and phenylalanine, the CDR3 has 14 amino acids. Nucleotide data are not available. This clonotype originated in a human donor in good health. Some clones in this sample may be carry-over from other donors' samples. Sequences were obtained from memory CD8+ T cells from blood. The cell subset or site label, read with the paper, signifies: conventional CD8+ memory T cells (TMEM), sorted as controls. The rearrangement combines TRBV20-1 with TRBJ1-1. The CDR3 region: CSAREGNRDTEAFF.